The 31 T cell receptor beta chains listed next were all sequenced from one sample in a study of blood T cell repertoires in COVID-19. Profiled with immunoSEQ multiplex PCR; TCRdb holds only in-frame clones, not every one. The sample lists about 250,000 clones; 88% were seen once. The sample was PBMCs or T cells enriched from blood (not recorded which). These receptors came from a woman aged 40-49 years who had been exposed to COVID-19.

This clone came up once. The chain is built from TRBV6-5 and TRBJ2-7, with 7 bases aligning to TRBD1. V lost 4 bases, J lost 4 bases, and 4 bases stayed unmatched. There are 13 residues in the CDR3. Looked up from germline, CDR1 is MNHEY and CDR2 is SVGAGI. CDR3 sequence: CASSLQGSYEQYF. In DNA, the CDR3 is TGTGCCAGCAGTTTACAGGGGTCTTACGAGCAGTACTTC.

The rearrangement uses TRBV4-1 and TRBJ2-1; TRBD2 is a possible D gene (6 bases). Trimming shortened V by 1 base and J by 5 bases, and 21 bases separated the two germline ends. The germline gives CDR1 MGHRA, CDR2 YSYEKL. This CDR3 is built from 18 residues. The CDR3, as DNA: TGCGCCAGCAGCCAAGGACTAGGGACTGCTAGGGGTCACAATGAGCAGTTCTTC. Translating it yields CASSQGLGTARGHNEQFF.

This chain joins TRBV19 and TRBJ1-1; 8 bases are a match to TRBD1. Germline CDR1 reads LNHDA; CDR2 reads SQIVND (reference sequence). J gave up 5 bases and V 8 bases, and 13 bases lay outside the gene matches. The length of the CDR3 is 15 residues. CDR3 bases: TGTGCCAGTTACCGTTTTCAGGGGGCTCGAACTGAAGCTTTCTTT. Its translation: CASYRFQGARTEAFF.

This rearrangement joins TRBV18 to TRBJ1-5; TRBD1 matches 7 bases. The CDR3 covers 15 residues. In germline, CDR1 is KGHSH, CDR2 LQKENI. V lost 5 bases to trimming and J lost 7 bases; unmatched junction nucleotides: 11. CDR3 coding DNA: TGTGCCAGCTCAGGGATGTACAGGGGAACGCAGCCCCAGCATTTT. It yields the protein CASSGMYRGTQPQHF. The whole variable domain, filled in from reference TRBV18 and TRBJ1-5, reads NAGVMQNPRHLVRRRGQEARLRCSPMKGHSHVYWYRQLPEEGLKFMVYLQKENIIDESGMPKERFSAEFPKEGPSILRIQQVVRGDSAAYFCASSGMYRGTQPQHFGDGTRLSIL.

The chain uses TRBV21-1 and TRBJ2-5; TRBD2 reflects the table's D call only, with no check against the DNA. TRBV21-1 corresponds to a pseudogene. The length of the CDR3 is 13 residues. CDR3 coding DNA: TGTGCCAGCACTAGAGGGGAACTAGCGGGCAAATACTTC. This sequence encodes CASTRGELAGKYF.

This sequence joins TRBV7-2 and TRBJ1-2; the D is unclear. CDR1 SGHTA and CDR2 FQGNSA come from the germline V gene. V shed 1 base and J shed 6 bases, with 12 bases lying between them. The CDR3 contains 14 residues. CDR3 amino acids: CASSLGSGRHGYTF. In nucleotides, the CDR3 is TGTGCCAGCAGCTTAGGATCCGGTCGTCATGGCTACACCTTC.

The genes are TRBV24-1 and TRBJ1-4, with D hard to call. Germline lookup yields CDR1 KGHDR and CDR2 SFDVKD. V lost 2 bases and J 2 bases, leaving 8 bases between the germline ends. This CDR3 has 15 amino acids. CDR3 loop: CATSDSGLTNEKLFF. CDR3 sequence (DNA): TGTGCCACCAGTGATTCCGGTTTGACTAATGAAAAACTGTTTTTT.

This chain links TRBV27 with TRBJ1-2, with TRBD1 matching over 9 bases. Germline V gives CDR1 MNHEY, CDR2 SMNVEV (reference sequence). The V and J ends lost 3 bases and 4 bases, in that order; junction bases with no gene match: 12. The CDR3 sequence is 17 residues long. Here the CDR3 DNA reads TGTGCCAGCAGTTTCCTGGCGGGACAGGGTTTAAGCTATGGCTACACCTTC. It is translated as CASSFLAGQGLSYGYTF.

This rearrangement joins TRBV11-3 to TRBJ2-7; the D gene is possibly TRBD1 (6 bases). This CDR3 is built from 14 residues. CDR1 SGHNT and CDR2 YENEEA come from the germline V gene. Between the trimmed V and J ends, which lost 2 bases and 2 bases, there was a span of 10 bases. The CDR3 sequence is CASSLNRAAYEQYF. The CDR3 DNA reads as TGTGCCAGCAGCTTAAACAGGGCAGCCTACGAGCAGTACTTC.

The genes are TRBV18 and TRBJ2-1, with 7 bases fitting TRBD2. The CDR3 extends over 14 amino acids. Per the germline V gene, CDR1 is KGHSH and CDR2 is LQKENI. After removal of 2 bases from V and 7 bases from J, the junction contained 5 bases not matched to a gene. DNA of the CDR3: TGTGCCAGCTCACCAAGAGCGGGACTAAATGAGCAGTTCTTC. Residues: CASSPRAGLNEQFF.

The chain has TRBV4-1 and TRBJ1-6, with unresolved D. V shed 1 base and J shed 0 bases, with 7 bases lying between them. CDR1 and CDR2 (germline): MGHRA, YSYEKL. The CDR3 loop spans 16 amino acids. CDR3 sequence (DNA): TGCGCCAGCAGCCAAGTGTCGGGCTCCTATAATTCACCCCTCCACTTT. Translation: CASSQVSGSYNSPLHF.

This rearrangement joins TRBV4-1 to TRBJ1-1, with TRBD1 as a possible D gene (5 bases). CDR3 length: 16 amino acids. Germline V gene sequence: CDR1 MGHRA, CDR2 YSYEKL. Deletions cut 5 bases from V and 0 bases from J, with 16 bases between. The DNA of the CDR3 is TGCGCCAGCAGCTACGGGACTGACCTTATGAACACTGAAGCTTTCTTT. The encoded protein is CASSYGTDLMNTEAFF.

This clone was seen a few times. V gene TRBV29-1 combines with J gene TRBJ1-1; D is uncertain. This CDR3 has 13 amino acids. The germline V gene has CDR1 SQVTM and CDR2 ANQGSEA. V lost 7 bases, J lost 0 bases, and 12 bases lay in between. CDR3 DNA: TGCAGCGGGTCAGTGTTGATGAACACTGAAGCTTTCTTT. This sequence encodes CSGSVLMNTEAFF. Full variable domain (outside the CDR3, taken from reference TRBV29-1 and TRBJ1-1): SAVISQKPSRDICQRGTSLTIQCQVDSQVTMMFWYRQQPGQSLTLIATANQGSEATYESGFVIDKFPISRPNLTFSTLTVSNMSPEDSSIYLCSGSVLMNTEAFFGQGTRLTVV.

V gene TRBV9 combines with J gene TRBJ2-3, with TRBD2 identical over 11 bases. CDR3 size: 15 residues. Trimming removed 4 bases from V and 4 bases from J; junction bases left unmatched: 5. Germline assignment: CDR1 SGDLS and CDR2 YYNGEE. DNA of the CDR3: TGTGCCAGCAGCCCGGGGACTAGCGGACCAGATACGCAGTATTTT. Its protein product is CASSPGTSGPDTQYF.

This clone came up a few times. The chain joins TRBV18 to TRBJ2-5; 8 bases align to TRBD1. With V trimmed by 0 bases and J by 5 bases, 8 bases remained unmatched. In germline, CDR1 is KGHSH, CDR2 LQKENI. The CDR3 is made up of 16 amino acids. DNA of the CDR3: TGTGCCAGCTCACCACCCGGGACAGGAGTACTTGAGACCCAGTACTTC. This translates into CASSPPGTGVLETQYF. Full variable domain (rest looked up from reference TRBV18 and TRBJ2-5): NAGVMQNPRHLVRRRGQEARLRCSPMKGHSHVYWYRQLPEEGLKFMVYLQKENIIDESGMPKERFSAEFPKEGPSILRIQQVVRGDSAAYFCASSPPGTGVLETQYFGPGTRLLVL.

The chain links TRBV5-1 to TRBJ1-5; weak D call: TRBD1 (5 bases). Germline V gene data show CDR1 as SGHRS and CDR2 as YFSETQ. The CDR3 has 15 amino acids. V was pared by 0 bases and J by 7 bases, with 14 bases between. The CDR3 sequence is CASSLAGQGGQPQHF. The CDR3 DNA is TGCGCCAGCAGCTTGGCCGGGCAGGGCGGCCAGCCCCAGCATTTT.

V is TRBV7-9 and J is TRBJ2-3; TRBD1 might be the D (6 bases). The CDR3 consists of 15 residues. V lost 5 bases and J 0 bases, leaving 12 bases between the germline ends. Germline V gene lookup returns CDR1 SEHNR and CDR2 FQNEAQ (reference sequence). The DNA of the CDR3 is TGTGCCAGCAGCCTAAGACAGGCTAGCACAGATACGCAGTATTTT. It codes for CASSLRQASTDTQYF.

The chain has TRBV11-3 and TRBJ1-2, with D perhaps matching TRBD1 (6 bases). CDR1 is SGHNT, CDR2 YENEEA, per germline. The germline V and J ends were trimmed by 6 bases and 6 bases, with 14 bases remaining between them. This CDR3 region has 13 residues. The CDR3 is CASSYGTSHGYTF. CDR3 DNA: TGTGCCAGCAGTTACGGGACAAGTCATGGCTACACCTTC.

This chain joins TRBV14 and TRBJ2-1; 9 positions agree with TRBD2. Per germline, CDR1 SGHDN and CDR2 FVKESK. This CDR3 has 16 residues. With V trimmed by 1 base and J by 5 bases, 6 bases remained unmatched. CDR3 protein: CASSQGTGLANNEQFF. In DNA, the CDR3 is TGTGCCAGCAGCCAAGGAACGGGACTAGCAAACAATGAGCAGTTCTTC.

The rearrangement uses TRBV19 and TRBJ1-2; 7 bases map to TRBD1. The CDR3 spans 15 residues. The germline gives CDR1 LNHDA, CDR2 SQIVND (reference sequence). With 5 bases clipped from V and 0 bases from J, the junction kept 6 bases outside the gene matches. The CDR3 region is CASSGTGTANYGYTF. CDR3 coding DNA: TGTGCCAGTAGTGGAACCGGGACAGCTAACTATGGCTACACCTTC.

This clone was observed once. The chain carries TRBV4-3 and TRBJ1-2, with a tentative D call TRBD1 (5 bases). This CDR3 comprises 19 residues. The germline V gene encodes CDR1 LGHNA and CDR2 YSLEER. V was cut by 0 bases and J by 4 bases, with 24 bases left in between. CDR3 in amino acids: CASSQDLNGASEVSYGYTF. The CDR3 coding sequence is TGCGCCAGCAGCCAAGATCTTAATGGGGCATCTGAAGTCTCCTATGGCTACACCTTC.

This sequence joins TRBV18 and TRBJ1-1, with unresolved D. With 3 bases removed from V and 2 bases from J, the gap between germline ends came to 16 bases. Germline CDR1 is KGHSH and CDR2 is LQKENI. The CDR3 spans 16 residues. Here the CDR3 DNA reads TGTGCCAGCTCACCCGCGAGGAGGGCAACAAACACTGAAGCTTTCTTT. Translation gives CASSPARRATNTEAFF.

This clone was seen more than once but under ten times. The chain links TRBV3-1 (or the pseudogene TRBV3-2) to TRBJ1-4, with a possible D match to TRBD1 (6 bases). There are 18 residues in the CDR3. V gave up 2 bases and J gave up 4 bases, with 20 bases separating them. The germline gives CDR1 LGHDT, CDR2 YNNKEL (reference sequence). CDR3 sequence reads: CASSQFSPWGLLNEKLFF. The CDR3 DNA follows: TGTGCCAGCAGCCAATTCTCGCCATGGGGGCTACTTAATGAAAAACTGTTTTTT.

The chain uses TRBV10-3 and TRBJ1-2, with 7 bases aligning to TRBD1. Per germline, CDR1 ENHRY and CDR2 SYGVKD. This CDR3 region has 15 residues. With V trimmed by 2 bases and J by 8 bases, 11 bases remained unmatched. CDR3: CAISETRTGPRGYTF. The DNA for the CDR3 is TGTGCCATCAGTGAGACCCGGACAGGTCCGCGGGGCTACACCTTC.

CDR3 in DNA: TGTGCCAGTAGTTCCGGACTAGCGGGGGGGCGTGGGATTTACAATGAGCAGTTCTTC. Translating gives CASSSGLAGGRGIYNEQFF. The chain carries TRBV19 and TRBJ2-1; 15 nucleotides align to TRBD2. Germline V lookup: CDR1 LNHDA, CDR2 SQIVND (reference sequence). V was clipped by 5 bases and J by 4 bases; unmatched bases: 12. The CDR3 covers 19 residues.

The CDR3 spells CASSKRGTTNEQFF. Written as DNA, the CDR3 is TGTGCCAGCAGTAAGAGAGGGACTACCAATGAGCAGTTCTTC. The V call is TRBV6-5, the J call TRBJ2-1, with 7 positions matching TRBD2. The junction had 7 bases not matched to a gene; V was cut back by 5 bases and J by 6 bases. The CDR3 length is 14 residues. Germline CDR1 reads MNHEY; CDR2 reads SVGAGI.

This chain connects TRBV4-2 to TRBJ1-2; D remains ambiguous. Trimming took 0 bases from V and 7 from J, leaving 15 bases between them. Germline CDR1 LGHNA, CDR2 YNFKEQ. This CDR3 spans 15 amino acids. In DNA form, the CDR3 reads TGTGCCAGCAGCCAAGATCTCACTGGGCGGGGTGGCTACACCTTC. This codes for CASSQDLTGRGGYTF.

The genes are TRBV5-6 and TRBJ2-7; possibly TRBD2 for D (6 bases). The CDR3 totals 13 residues. V lost 4 bases and J lost 4, with 12 bases in between. Germline CDR1 is SGHDT and CDR2 is YYEEEE. CDR3 bases: TGTGCCAGCAGCCGACGAGGGACTTACGAGCAGTACTTC. This gives the protein CASSRRGTYEQYF.

The genes are TRBV28 and TRBJ2-7, with a weak D call TRBD2 (5 bases). The CDR3 sequence is 14 residues long. Germline V gene lookup returns CDR1 MDHEN and CDR2 SYDVKM. Deletions cut 2 bases from V and 2 bases from J, with 10 bases between. The CDR3 here is CASSLSGPAYEQYF. The CDR3 DNA is TGTGCCAGCAGTTTAAGCGGTCCTGCCTACGAGCAGTACTTC. The complete variable domain, with remaining parts taken from reference TRBV28 and TRBJ2-7, reads DVKVTQSSRYLVKRTGEKVFLECVQDMDHENMFWYRQDPGLGLRLIYFSYDVKMKEKGDIPEGYSVSREKKERFSLILESASTNQTSMYLCASSLSGPAYEQYFGPGTRLTVT.

The J gene is TRBJ2-3, the V gene TRBV7-8, with 8 bases fitting TRBD1. The V gene end was trimmed by 5 bases and the J gene end by 3 bases; junction bases not matched to a gene: 10. Germline CDR1 SGHVS, CDR2 FQNEAQ. This CDR3 has 16 residues. The CDR3 is CASSPSTGDWTDTQYF. In nucleotides, the CDR3 is TGTGCCAGCAGCCCCTCGACAGGGGATTGGACAGATACGCAGTATTTT.

This clone appeared once. V is TRBV4-3 and J is TRBJ2-1; 7 bases match TRBD1. After removal of 4 bases from V and 1 base from J, the junction contained 4 bases not matched to a gene. In germline, CDR1 is LGHNA, CDR2 YSLEER. This CDR3 has 15 amino acids. The chain's CDR3 is CASSPETGSYNEQFF. CDR3 bases: TGCGCCAGCAGCCCTGAGACAGGGTCCTACAATGAGCAGTTCTTC.